This T cell receptor beta chain was identified in a study of T cells after yellow fever vaccination. CDR3 length equals 14 residues. The V gene lost 2 bases and the J gene lost 0 bases, with 6 bases spanning the gap. CDR1 and CDR2 (germline): SGHTA, FQGNSA. The study, taken as a whole, reports: Most clones from primary vaccination resurfaced after the booster (nearly 97% CD4, around 91% CD8).

This clonotype was found many times. Its antigen is as yet unknown. TCRdb recomputed calls from the 5' RACE reads with MiXCR, one row per CDR3 protein. The table includes some 670,000 distinct CDR3 sequences, more than 9% detected once. J is TRBJ2-3 and V is TRBV7-2, with a tentative D call TRBD2 (5 bases). The sample here was PBMCs, taken on the day of the yellow fever booster vaccination. The TCR comes from a man aged 25-40 years who received the YFV17D yellow fever vaccine. The CDR3 loop reads CASSLPGSTDTQYF. CDR3 DNA: TGTGCCAGCAGCTTACCGGGGAGCACAGATACGCAGTATTTT.